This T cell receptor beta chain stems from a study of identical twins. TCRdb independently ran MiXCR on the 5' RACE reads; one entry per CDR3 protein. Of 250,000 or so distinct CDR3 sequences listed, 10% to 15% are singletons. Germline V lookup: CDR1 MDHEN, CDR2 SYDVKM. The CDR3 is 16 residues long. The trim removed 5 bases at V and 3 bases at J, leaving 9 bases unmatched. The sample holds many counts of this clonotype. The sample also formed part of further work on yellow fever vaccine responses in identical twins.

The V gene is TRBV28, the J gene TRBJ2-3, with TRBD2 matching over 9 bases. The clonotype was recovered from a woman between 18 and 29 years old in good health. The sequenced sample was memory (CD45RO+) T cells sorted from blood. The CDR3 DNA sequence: TGTGCCAGCAGTCAGACTAGCGGACGGACTACAGATACGCAGTATTTT. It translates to CASSQTSGRTTDTQYF. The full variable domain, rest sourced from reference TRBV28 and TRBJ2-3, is DVKVTQSSRYLVKRTGEKVFLECVQDMDHENMFWYRQDPGLGLRLIYFSYDVKMKEKGDIPEGYSVSREKKERFSLILESASTNQTSMYLCASSQTSGRTTDTQYFGPGTRLTVL.